Presented here are 30 T cell receptor beta chains from one specimen sequenced in a study of blood T cell repertoires in COVID-19. Data came from immunoSEQ multiplex PCR; TCRdb stores just in-frame clones and leaves some out. The sample has 250,000 to 350,000 clones; roughly 87% are singletons. Sequenced: PBMCs or T cells enriched from blood (not recorded which). The receptors here all came from a woman aged 40 to 50 who had recovered from COVID-19.

The chain's CDR3 is CASTKNSGAGNEQFF. The DNA of the CDR3 is TGTGCCAGCACCAAAAATAGCGGGGCGGGGAATGAGCAGTTCTTC. V is TRBV7-9 and J is TRBJ2-1; TRBD2 matches 8 bases. The germline CDR1 and CDR2 sequences are SEHNR and FQNEAQ (reference sequence). The CDR3 spans 15 residues. V dropped 7 bases and J dropped 7; count of bases not matched to a gene: 12.

The rearrangement links TRBV28 to TRBJ2-7; the D gene is possibly TRBD2 (6 bases). V lost 3 bases and J lost 1, with 16 bases in between. The CDR3 sequence is 16 residues long. The germline V gene encodes CDR1 MDHEN and CDR2 SYDVKM. The CDR3 DNA is TGTGCCAGCAGTTTTGGAACGGGAGCGAGGTCCTACGAGCAGTACTTC. Protein sequence: CASSFGTGARSYEQYF.

This clone was found once. V usage is TRBV7-9 and J usage is TRBJ2-5, with TRBD2 matching over 11 bases. Germline V gives CDR1 SEHNR, CDR2 FQNEAQ (reference sequence). After removal of 3 bases from V and 3 bases from J, the junction contained 9 bases not matched to a gene. The CDR3 consists of 17 residues. CDR3 DNA sequence: TGTGCCAGCAGCTTTCCGGGGACTAGCGGATATAAAGAGACCCAGTACTTC. It is translated as CASSFPGTSGYKETQYF.

V is TRBV11-2 and J is TRBJ1-4, with 8 bases identical to TRBD1. V dropped 2 bases and J dropped 8; count of bases not matched to a gene: 10. CDR3 length equals 16 residues. Germline-derived CDR1 and CDR2 are SGHAT and FQNNGV. CDR3 nucleotide sequence: TGTGCCAGCAGCTTACAACGGACAGGGAGAGGAGAAAAACTGTTTTTT. It yields the protein CASSLQRTGRGEKLFF.

The chain has TRBV14 and TRBJ2-1; tentative D call: TRBD2 (5 bases). The germline V gene has CDR1 SGHDN and CDR2 FVKESK. Trimming shortened V by 4 bases and J by 7 bases, and 23 bases separated the two germline ends. The CDR3 spans 17 residues. The CDR3 DNA is TGTGCCAGCAGCCCAGGACTGGTACGGGCTACGGGGAATGAGCAGTTCTTC. Residues: CASSPGLVRATGNEQFF.

The chain couples TRBV6-5 to TRBJ1-2, with D unclear. V was shortened by 5 bases and J by 0 bases, with 10 bases between the two germline ends. The CDR3 loop spans 14 amino acids. Per the germline V gene, CDR1 is MNHEY and CDR2 is SVGAGI. The CDR3 sequence: CASSLSGTNYGYTF. CDR3 DNA sequence: TGTGCCAGCAGTCTTTCCGGGACTAACTATGGCTACACCTTC.

This clone was counted a few times. The chain has TRBV5-5 and TRBJ2-7; 10 bases are shared with TRBD2. Trimming took 2 bases from V and 9 from J; bases not matched to a gene: 11. Germline lookup yields CDR1 SGHKS and CDR2 YYEKEE (reference sequence). The CDR3 has 15 residues. The CDR3: CASSFGLAGASSQYF. The CDR3 nucleotides are TGTGCCAGCAGCTTTGGGCTAGCGGGAGCTTCGTCGCAGTACTTC.

The rearrangement uses TRBV19 and TRBJ1-5; 7 bases are shared with TRBD1. The CDR3 runs to 15 residues. Per the germline V gene, CDR1 is LNHDA and CDR2 is SQIVND (reference sequence). The V segment lost 7 bases and the J segment 2 bases; nucleotides outside the gene matches: 8. The CDR3 nucleotides are TGTGCCAGTACCTCCAGGGGGTCCGGCAATCAGCCCCAGCATTTT. Residues: CASTSRGSGNQPQHF.

This chain joins TRBV24-1 and TRBJ2-1; tentative D call: TRBD2 (6 bases). Germline CDR1 reads KGHDR; CDR2 reads SFDVKD. CDR3 length: 19 residues. The V end lost 2 bases, the J end lost 0 bases, and 19 bases lay between the germline ends. The CDR3 loop is CATSDSGEVAASSYNEQFF. The DNA of the CDR3 is TGTGCCACCAGTGATTCAGGTGAGGTAGCGGCCAGCTCCTACAATGAGCAGTTCTTC.

With regard to this clone: One end of the junction fails to match germline, which may point to a read error. This sequence joins TRBV6-2 or TRBV6-3 and TRBJ1-5; D is perhaps TRBD1 (6 bases). CDR1 is MNHEY and CDR2 is SVGEGT in the germline V gene. The CDR3 is 14 residues long. In nucleotides, the CDR3 is TGTGCCAGCACTTACGGGGGCTACAATCAGCCCCAGCATTTT. Amino acid sequence: CASTYGGYNQPQHF.

This clone was picked up a small number of times. V and J are TRBV28 and TRBJ1-5, with 10 bases lining up with TRBD1. Germline CDR1 reads MDHEN; CDR2 reads SYDVKM. The CDR3 covers 19 residues. The junction had 18 bases not matched to a gene; V was cut back by 6 bases and J by 4 bases. The CDR3: CASRGIKDRGFVLNQPQHF. CDR3 nucleotides: TGTGCCAGCAGGGGGATTAAGGACAGGGGGTTTGTATTAAATCAGCCCCAGCATTTT.

The V call is TRBV6-5, the J call TRBJ2-7, with 8 bases matching TRBD1. This CDR3 is built from 15 residues. The V gene end was trimmed by 7 bases and the J gene end by 3 bases; junction bases not matched to a gene: 11. Germline CDR1 is MNHEY and CDR2 is SVGAGI. The CDR3 is CASNPGQGPFYEQYF. Written as DNA, the CDR3 is TGTGCCAGCAACCCCGGACAGGGTCCCTTCTACGAGCAGTACTTC.

The CDR3 here is CASSVDSGTYEQYF. CDR3 DNA: TGTGCCAGCAGCGTCGATAGCGGAACCTACGAGCAGTACTTC. The chain joins TRBV7-2 to TRBJ2-7; D may be TRBD2 (6 bases). The CDR3 runs 14 residues. In germline, CDR1 is SGHTA, CDR2 FQGNSA. Trimming took 5 bases from V and 2 from J, leaving 13 bases between them.

V usage is TRBV4-2 and J usage is TRBJ2-1; 15 bases agree with TRBD2. The CDR3 consists of 15 residues. Trimming removed 6 bases from V and 7 bases from J; junction bases left unmatched: 4. The germline CDR1 and CDR2 sequences are LGHNA and YNFKEQ. The CDR3 loop is CASRSGLAGGNEQFF. CDR3 nucleotides: TGTGCCAGCAGATCCGGACTAGCGGGAGGGAATGAGCAGTTCTTC.

The rearrangement links TRBV7-2 to TRBJ1-1, with D unclear. Trimming stripped 3 bases from V and 7 bases from J, with 12 bases between. This CDR3 comprises 13 residues. CDR1 SGHTA and CDR2 FQGNSA come from the germline V gene. DNA of the CDR3: TGTGCCAGCAGCTTGGGGAGGCGAAGTGAAGCTTTCTTT. Its translation is CASSLGRRSEAFF. The entire variable domain, with the rest obtained from reference TRBV7-2 and TRBJ1-1, is as follows: GAGVSQSPSNKVTEKGKDVELRCDPISGHTALYWYRQSLGQGLEFLIYFQGNSAPDKSGLPSDRFSAERTGGSVSTLTIQRTQQEDSAVYLCASSLGRRSEAFFGQGTRLTVV.

This clone has only a few counts. The chain employs TRBV7-9 and TRBJ2-7; the D gene is possibly TRBD2 (6 bases). Trimming cost V 4 bases and J 3 bases, with 22 bases left between them. The CDR3 totals 17 residues. The germline gives CDR1 SEHNR, CDR2 FQNEAQ (reference sequence). CDR3 coding DNA: TGTGCCAGCAGCTCACCTTGGGGCGGGACGCGCCACTACGAGCAGTACTTC. Its protein is CASSSPWGGTRHYEQYF. The full variable domain, its missing parts supplied by reference TRBV7-9 and TRBJ2-7, is DTGVSQNPRHKITKRGQNVTFRCDPISEHNRLYWYRQTLGQGPEFLTYFQNEAQLEKSRLLSDRFSAERPKGSFSTLEIQRTEQGDSAMYLCASSSPWGGTRHYEQYFGPGTRLTVT.

The chain couples TRBV27 to TRBJ2-3, with TRBD2 identical over 10 bases. Per the germline V gene, CDR1 is MNHEY and CDR2 is SMNVEV (reference sequence). With 6 bases clipped from V and 0 bases from J, the junction kept 6 bases outside the gene matches. The length of the CDR3 is 16 residues. CDR3 coding DNA: TGTGCCAGCAGCGGACTAGCGGCAGTTAGCACAGATACGCAGTATTTT. Protein: CASSGLAAVSTDTQYF.

The gene calls are TRBV2 and TRBJ1-6, with TRBD1 identical over 8 bases. CDR1 is SNHLY, CDR2 FYNNEI, per germline. V gave up 6 bases and J gave up 7 bases; unmatched junction bases: 8. This CDR3 is 15 amino acids long. The CDR3 protein is CASRPTGVVNSPLHF. In DNA, the CDR3 is TGTGCCAGCAGACCGACAGGGGTCGTCAATTCACCCCTCCACTTT. The whole variable domain, filled in from reference TRBV2 and TRBJ1-6, reads EPEVTQTPSHQVTQMGQEVILRCVPISNHLYFYWYRQILGQKVEFLVSFYNNEISEKSEIFDDQFSVERPDGSNFTLKIRSTKLEDSAMYFCASRPTGVVNSPLHFGNGTRLTVT.

This rearrangement joins TRBV28 to TRBJ2-1; TRBD1 is a possible D gene (5 bases). The ends were cut back, 6 bases at V and 6 bases at J, with 12 bases in the middle. Germline V gives CDR1 MDHEN, CDR2 SYDVKM. The CDR3 has 13 residues. CDR3 in amino acids: CASSGQGRNEQFF. The CDR3 nucleotides are TGTGCCAGCAGCGGGCAGGGCCGCAATGAGCAGTTCTTC. The full variable domain, completed using reference TRBV28 and TRBJ2-1, is DVKVTQSSRYLVKRTGEKVFLECVQDMDHENMFWYRQDPGLGLRLIYFSYDVKMKEKGDIPEGYSVSREKKERFSLILESASTNQTSMYLCASSGQGRNEQFFGPGTRLTVL.

The V and J genes are TRBV7-9 and TRBJ1-2; 8 nucleotides agree with TRBD1. CDR3 length: 14 amino acids. Germline V gives CDR1 SEHNR, CDR2 FQNEAQ (reference sequence). The J segment lost 8 bases and the V segment lost 0 bases, leaving 5 bases of the junction unmatched. This chain's CDR3 is CASSLAAGGNGYTF. CDR3 nucleotides: TGTGCCAGCAGCTTAGCGGCAGGGGGCAACGGCTACACCTTC.

V usage is TRBV7-2 and J usage is TRBJ2-1; 10 bases are a match to TRBD2. V lost 4 bases, J lost 1 base, and 4 bases stayed unmatched. Germline-derived CDR1 and CDR2 are SGHTA and FQGNSA. This CDR3 contains 16 residues. The CDR3 sequence is CASSWTSGPSYNEQFF. CDR3 in DNA: TGTGCCAGCAGCTGGACTAGCGGTCCTTCCTACAATGAGCAGTTCTTC.

The chain is built from TRBV6-6 and TRBJ2-7, with TRBD2 matching over 8 bases. CDR3 length equals 15 residues. Unmatched junction bases numbered 7, after V lost 1 base and J lost 5 bases. Looked up from germline, CDR1 is MNHNY and CDR2 is SVGAGI (reference sequence). The CDR3 nucleotides are TGTGCCAGCAGTTACTGGGCCAGCGGGAGTGACGAGCAGTACTTC. Amino acid sequence: CASSYWASGSDEQYF.

The J gene is TRBJ1-2, the V gene TRBV27, with 10 positions matching TRBD1. Unmatched junction bases numbered 9, after V lost 5 bases and J lost 3 bases. The CDR3 runs to 16 residues. Per the germline V gene, CDR1 is MNHEY and CDR2 is SMNVEV (reference sequence). The CDR3: CASSPSRQGADYGYTF. DNA of the CDR3: TGTGCCAGCAGTCCAAGCCGACAGGGGGCCGACTATGGCTACACCTTC.

Here the CDR3 reads CASSLLSGYNEQFF. The CDR3 DNA reads TGTGCCAGCAGCTTGCTTAGCGGATACAATGAGCAGTTCTTC. J is TRBJ2-1 and V is TRBV7-2, with D tentatively TRBD2 (6 bases). V shed 3 bases and J shed 4 bases, with 10 bases lying between them. This CDR3 is 14 amino acids long. Per germline, CDR1 SGHTA and CDR2 FQGNSA.

The chain joins TRBV7-2 to TRBJ1-1; perhaps TRBD1 as D (6 bases). The CDR3 covers 14 residues. V lost 7 bases and J 0 bases, leaving 12 bases between the germline ends. CDR1 and CDR2 from the germline V gene are SGHTA and FQGNSA. The CDR3 region has the DNA TGTGCCAGCACCCCGGACAGAATGAACACTGAAGCTTTCTTT. Amino acids: CASTPDRMNTEAFF.

The rearrangement uses TRBV7-2 and TRBJ2-1; TRBD2 aligns across 11 bases. The CDR3 runs 17 residues. The germline V gene has CDR1 SGHTA and CDR2 FQGNSA. V was pared by 0 bases and J by 7 bases, with 8 bases of the junction left unmatched. The CDR3 protein is CASSLAPLAGGRNEQFF. The CDR3 DNA sequence: TGTGCCAGCAGCTTAGCCCCGCTAGCGGGAGGAAGGAATGAGCAGTTCTTC.

The rearrangement joins TRBV6-2 or TRBV6-3 to TRBJ2-1; 7 bases map to TRBD2. Germline values: CDR1 MNHEY, CDR2 SVGEGT. The CDR3 is 17 amino acids. V lost 0 bases and J lost 6; bases outside the gene matches: 11. The CDR3 loop reads CASSYSFRGGSINEQFF. The CDR3 nucleotides are TGTGCCAGCAGTTACTCTTTCCGGGGAGGGTCCATCAATGAGCAGTTCTTC.

The chain couples TRBV9 to TRBJ2-3; D not resolved. CDR1 is SGDLS and CDR2 is YYNGEE in the germline V gene. V lost 0 bases and J 2 bases, leaving 10 bases between the germline ends. This CDR3 comprises 15 residues. The DNA for the CDR3 is TGTGCCAGCAGCGTAGGGCCAAAGTCCACAGATACGCAGTATTTT. Residues: CASSVGPKSTDTQYF.

The V gene is TRBV5-8, the J gene TRBJ2-5; TRBD2 agrees at 14 bases. The CDR3 runs 16 residues. Trimming removed 7 bases from V and 5 bases from J; junction bases left unmatched: 10. The V gene's germline CDR1 is SGHTS and CDR2 YDEGEE. The CDR3 spells CASCLQGTSGSETQYF. In nucleotides, the CDR3 is TGTGCCAGCTGCCTTCAGGGGACTAGCGGGAGTGAGACCCAGTACTTC.

The chain combines TRBV25-1 with TRBJ2-1; TRBD2 might be the D (6 bases). The germline gives CDR1 MGHDK, CDR2 SYGVNS. The V and J ends lost 5 bases and 8 bases respectively, with 19 bases between them. The CDR3 spans 15 residues. CDR3 in amino acids: CASSQLAGINDEQFF. Here the CDR3 DNA reads TGTGCCAGCAGTCAACTGGCGGGAATTAACGATGAGCAGTTCTTC.